Following are 22 T cell receptor beta chains from one sample sequenced in a study of early T cells in non-severe SARS-CoV-2 infection. TCRdb used MiXCR to reprocess the 5' RACE reads, holding one entry per CDR3 protein. The sample records tens of thousands of distinct CDR3 sequences, approximately 13% being singletons. The specimen was whole blood. These receptors originate from an adult who was a healthcare worker with PCR-confirmed SARS-CoV-2 infection or an uninfected control (not recorded which).

About this clonotype: A read error is possible here, since a much larger clone lies one base away. The J gene is TRBJ2-1, the V gene TRBV6-2 or TRBV6-3, with D tentatively TRBD2 (5 bases). The DNA matches TRBJ2-7 better at its end, which makes the J call doubtful. Germline CDR1 MNHEY, CDR2 SVGEGT. The CDR3 is 14 residues long. Written as DNA, the CDR3 is TGTGCCAGCAGTTCTACATCTACGGGGAATGAGCAGTACTTC. As protein: CASSSTSTGNEQYF.

This clonotype was seen ten or more times. The rearrangement joins TRBV12-3 or TRBV12-4 to TRBJ2-1, with D perhaps being TRBD1 or TRBD2 (5 bases each). This CDR3 region has 16 residues. V lost 6 bases to trimming and J lost 0 bases, with 15 bases between them. The CDR3, as DNA: TGTGCCAGCAGCTATTGGGGGATCGGCTCCTACAATGAGCAGTTCTTC. It translates to CASSYWGIGSYNEQFF.

This clonotype showed up many times. V and J are TRBV6-2 or TRBV6-3 and TRBJ1-2; D is unresolved. CDR1 MNHEY and CDR2 SVGEGT come from the germline V gene. The CDR3 sequence is 12 residues long. V gave up 2 bases and J gave up 8 bases, with 9 bases separating them. CDR3 in DNA: TGTGCCAGCAGTTACCAGGCTGTAGGCTACACCTTC. Its protein is CASSYQAVGYTF.

This clonotype was picked up a small number of times. The rearrangement uses TRBV5-6 and TRBJ1-3; D is undetermined. CDR1 SGHDT and CDR2 YYEEEE come from the germline V gene. Trimming took 4 bases from V and 0 from J, leaving 11 bases between them. The CDR3 contains 15 residues. In DNA, the CDR3 is TGTGCCAGCAGCCATGGACGGAACTCTGGAAACACCATATATTTT. It yields the protein CASSHGRNSGNTIYF.

In this sample, this clonotype turned up a few times. The genes are TRBV15 and TRBJ1-5, with D uncertain. Germline-derived CDR1 and CDR2 are LNHNV and YYDKDF (reference sequence). V gave up 5 bases and J gave up 2 bases, with 10 bases separating them. This CDR3 is built from 14 residues. The CDR3 DNA follows: TGTGCCACCAGCCAACTGCGACGCAATCAGCCCCAGCATTTT. The encoded protein is CATSQLRRNQPQHF.

The table lists this clonotype with a few counts. The rearrangement uses TRBV7-8 and TRBJ2-5, with D perhaps matching TRBD2 (6 bases). CDR1 is SGHVS, CDR2 FQNEAQ, per germline. The length of the CDR3 is 14 residues. V lost 5 bases, J lost 4 bases, and 14 bases lay in between. CDR3 residues: CASSPTGLRETQYF. For the CDR3, the DNA is TGTGCCAGCAGCCCGACGGGACTCCGAGAGACCCAGTACTTC.

This clonotype has only a few counts. A junction boundary mismatches the germline segment, possibly from a read error. J is TRBJ2-7 and V is TRBV28; TRBD2 agrees at 15 bases. In germline, CDR1 is MDHEN, CDR2 SYDVKM. This CDR3 region has 22 residues. The CDR3, as DNA: TGTGCCAGCAGTTTGTCCCTCCACTGGGGGACTAGCGGGGGGCAAGAGGCCTACGAGCAATACTTC. It is translated as CASSLSLHWGTSGGQEAYEQYF. Together with reference TRBV28 and TRBJ2-7, the CDR3 gives the full variable domain: DVKVTQSSRYLVKRTGEKVFLECVQDMDHENMFWYRQDPGLGLRLIYFSYDVKMKEKGDIPEGYSVSREKKERFSLILESASTNQTSMYLCASSLSLHWGTSGGQEAYEQYFGPGTRLTVT.

There are a few counts of this clonotype. At one end the junction does not follow the germline gene, possibly because of a read error. The chain has TRBV7-7 and TRBJ2-5; D possibly corresponds to TRBD1 (5 bases). The CDR3 totals 13 residues. CDR1 and CDR2 (germline): SSHAT, FNYEAQ (reference sequence). CDR3 in amino acids: CASSVRVGETQYF. The CDR3 nucleotides are TGTGCTAGCAGCGTCAGGGTGGGAGAGACCCAGTACTTC.

The CDR3 reads CAWGGLYGYTF. The CDR3 DNA follows: TGTGCCTGGGGAGGACTCTATGGCTACACCTTC. The V call is TRBV30, the J call TRBJ1-2; D remains ambiguous. Germline CDR1 is GTSNPN and CDR2 is SVGIG (reference sequence). V lost 5 bases to trimming and J lost 4 bases, with 8 bases between them. CDR3 length: 11 residues. Full variable domain (rest looked up from reference TRBV30 and TRBJ1-2): SQTIHQWPATLVQPVGSPLSLECTVEGTSNPNLYWYRQAAGRGLQLLFYSVGIGQISSEVPQNLSASRPQDRQFILSSKKLLLSDSGFYLCAWGGLYGYTFGSGTRLTVV.

CDR3 DNA sequence: TGTGCCAGCATCCTCCTGGGGTACAATGAGCAGTTCTTC. It is translated as CASILLGYNEQFF. The chain couples TRBV7-9 to TRBJ2-1, with unresolved D. V was shortened by 7 bases and J by 4 bases, with 11 bases between the two germline ends. The germline CDR1 and CDR2 sequences are SEHNR and FQNEAQ (reference sequence). The CDR3 is 13 amino acids.

The V and J genes are TRBV29-1 and TRBJ2-1; tentatively, D is TRBD1 (6 bases). Germline V gene sequence: CDR1 SQVTM, CDR2 ANQGSEA. The CDR3 spans 12 residues. Trimming pared 6 bases from V and 4 bases from J, leaving 10 bases between. The CDR3 sequence: CSVTQGYNEQFF. The CDR3 DNA follows: TGCAGCGTAACGCAGGGGTACAATGAGCAGTTCTTC.

This clonotype was observed at least ten times. The genes are TRBV3-1 and TRBJ1-6; D not resolved. Germline CDR1 LGHDT, CDR2 YNNKEL (reference sequence). CDR3 length: 15 amino acids. Trimming left V 3 bases short and J 11 bases short, with 17 bases between. CDR3 coding DNA: TGTGCCAGCAGCCAGGAGGGCCTCGGGTCGCCACCCCTCCACTTT. Its translation is CASSQEGLGSPPLHF.

This clonotype was observed a few times. The J gene is TRBJ1-6, the V gene TRBV12-5; no firm D call. The CDR3 covers 15 residues. Trimming shortened V by 6 bases and J by 7 bases, and 16 bases separated the two germline ends. Germline V gives CDR1 LGHNT, CDR2 FRNRAP. CDR3: CASGSERARNSPLHF. The CDR3 bases are TGTGCTAGTGGATCGGAGAGGGCGAGAAATTCACCCCTCCACTTT.

This clonotype appeared many times. The chain links TRBV20-1 to TRBJ1-6, with a possible D match to TRBD1 (5 bases). The CDR3 consists of 13 residues. Germline V gene data show CDR1 as DFQATT and CDR2 as SNEGSKA (reference sequence). V was trimmed by 0 bases and J by 10 bases, leaving 10 bases between them. The CDR3, as DNA: TGCAGTGCTAGAGAGGCAGGGAGCTCACCCCTCCACTTT. The encoded protein is CSAREAGSSPLHF.

This clonotype was counted only a few times. This chain links TRBV12-3 or TRBV12-4 with TRBJ1-2; D ambiguous. Trimming shortened V by 8 bases and J by 3 bases, and 13 bases separated the two germline ends. The CDR3 is made up of 13 amino acids. The CDR3 nucleotides are TGTGCCAGCCGCACAGTGGGGTACTATGGCTACACCTTC. Protein: CASRTVGYYGYTF.

The table lists this clonotype with a few counts. The genes are TRBV6-6 and TRBJ2-7; the match to TRBD1 covers 11 bases. The germline V gene has CDR1 MNHNY and CDR2 SVGAGI (reference sequence). V was pared by 5 bases and J by 0 bases, with 9 bases of the junction left unmatched. The length of the CDR3 is 17 residues. CDR3: CASSTGTGGRSSYEQYF. CDR3 sequence (DNA): TGTGCCAGCAGTACCGGGACAGGGGGTCGCAGCTCCTACGAGCAGTACTTC.

This clonotype was seen more than once but under ten times. J is TRBJ2-1 and V is TRBV6-2 or TRBV6-3; 7 bases align to TRBD1. The CDR3 has 17 residues. Unmatched junction bases numbered 5, after V lost 0 bases and J lost 0 bases. Germline-derived CDR1 and CDR2 are MNHEY and SVGEGT. CDR3 nucleotide sequence: TGTGCCAGCAGTTACTCAGTTTCAGGGGGCTCCTACAATGAGCAGTTCTTC. Its translation: CASSYSVSGGSYNEQFF.

This clonotype appeared many times. This chain uses TRBV7-8 with TRBJ2-7; D may be TRBD1 (5 bases). This CDR3 has 13 residues. Germline CDR1 is SGHVS and CDR2 is FQNEAQ. Trimming pared 5 bases from V and 5 bases from J, leaving 13 bases between. CDR3 loop: CASSHDSRDEQYF. The CDR3 DNA reads TGTGCCAGCAGCCACGATTCCAGGGACGAGCAGTACTTC.

This clonotype was recorded only once. This may be a read error, as it is one base from a much larger clone. This rearrangement joins TRBV28 to TRBJ2-1; D is ambiguous. V was clipped by 5 bases and J by 4 bases, with 3 bases between them. The CDR3 extends over 11 amino acids. CDR1 is MDHEN and CDR2 is SYDVKM in the germline V gene. The CDR3 DNA reads TGTGCCAGCAGTGAATACAATGAGCAGTTCTTC. Protein product: CASSEYNEQFF.

The J gene is TRBJ1-1, the V gene TRBV5-1, with TRBD1 as a possible D gene (5 bases). CDR1 is SGHRS and CDR2 is YFSETQ in the germline V gene. V lost 0 bases and J 3 bases, leaving 9 bases between the germline ends. The CDR3 totals 14 residues. The CDR3 region is CASSLEGADTEAFF. CDR3 nucleotide sequence: TGCGCCAGCAGCTTGGAAGGGGCGGACACTGAAGCTTTCTTT.

The J gene is TRBJ1-1, the V gene TRBV10-2, with 7 bases matching TRBD1. The V gene's germline CDR1 is WSHSY and CDR2 SAAADI. The CDR3 spans 13 residues. J gave up 3 bases and V 2 bases, and 0 bases lay outside the gene matches. The chain's CDR3 is CASSEDRDTEAFF. DNA for the CDR3: TGCGCCAGCAGTGAGGACAGGGACACTGAAGCTTTCTTT.

This clonotype was counted between two and nine times. This rearrangement joins TRBV20-1 to TRBJ2-1; TRBD1 matches 7 bases. The CDR3 length is 12 residues. The germline V gene has CDR1 DFQATT and CDR2 SNEGSKA (reference sequence). Losses at the gene ends were 6 bases for V and 4 bases for J; bases not matched to a gene: 3. The CDR3 DNA sequence: TGCAGTGCCGGACAGGTTTACAATGAGCAGTTCTTC. Translating gives CSAGQVYNEQFF.